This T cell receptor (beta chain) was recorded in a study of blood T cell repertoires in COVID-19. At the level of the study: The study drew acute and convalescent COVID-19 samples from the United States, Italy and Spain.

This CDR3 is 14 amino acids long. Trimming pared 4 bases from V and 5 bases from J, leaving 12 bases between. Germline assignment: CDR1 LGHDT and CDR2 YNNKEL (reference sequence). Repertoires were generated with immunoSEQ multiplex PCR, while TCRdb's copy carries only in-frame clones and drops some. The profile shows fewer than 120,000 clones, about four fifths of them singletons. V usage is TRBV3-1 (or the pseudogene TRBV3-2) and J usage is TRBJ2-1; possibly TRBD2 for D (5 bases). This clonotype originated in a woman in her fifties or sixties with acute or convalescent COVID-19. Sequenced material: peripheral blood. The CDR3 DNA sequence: TGTGCCAGCAGCCCCGTGAGGGCAGACAATGAGCAGTTCTTC. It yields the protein CASSPVRADNEQFF.